Listed below are T cell receptor beta chains from one sample, sequenced in a study of blood T cell repertoires in COVID-19. This table comes from immunoSEQ multiplex PCR, and its TCRdb copy is limited to in-frame clones, with some not included. The table has hundreds of thousands of clones, more than 80% seen once. The specimen was PBMCs or T cells enriched from blood (not recorded which). These receptors originate from a woman between 18 and 29 years old who had recovered from COVID-19. Both conserved end residues are part of each CDR3. The order of the fields is V gene, clone size, D gene, J gene, CDR3 DNA, CDR3 protein. D genes are given only for firm matches. Rows give clone size only sometimes, using once, few, many, or a class for an expanded clone.

>TRBV10-3|.|TRBD1|TRBJ1-1
TGTGCCATCAGTGCCGACAGGGCCATGTATGCTGGCACTGAAGCTTTCTTT
CAISADRAMYAGTEAFF
>TRBV3-1/TRBV3-2|few|.|TRBJ1-3
TGTGCCAGCAGCCAAGATGCGGCCTCTGGAAACACCATATATTTT
CASSQDAASGNTIYF
>TRBV11-1|few|.|TRBJ1-1
TGTGCCAGCAGCTTAGCAGTCAGGGGTGATACTGAAGCTTTCTTT
CASSLAVRGDTEAFF
>TRBV7-9|.|.|TRBJ1-1
TGTGCCAGCAGTCGACAGGCGGGGGGCACTGAAGCTTTCTTT
CASSRQAGGTEAFF
>TRBV28|.|.|TRBJ1-2
TGTGCCAGCAGCCCCGGGGGGTCTGGCTACACCTTC
CASSPGGSGYTF
>TRBV5-1|.|.|TRBJ1-2
TGCGCCAGCAGCTTTTACCAACAGGGTTATGGCTACACCTTC
CASSFYQQGYGYTF
>TRBV6-2/TRBV6-3|few|.|TRBJ1-3
TGTGCCAGCAGTTACCCCGGGGGCTCTGGAAACACCATATATTTT
CASSYPGGSGNTIYF
>TRBV11-2|.|.|TRBJ1-2
TGTGCCAGCAGCTTAGATGCGACAGATGGCTACACCTTC
CASSLDATDGYTF
>TRBV27|.|TRBD1|TRBJ1-1
TGTGCCAGCAGTTCACCGACACCGGGACAGGGAAGCATGAACACTGAAGCTTTCTTT
CASSSPTPGQGSMNTEAFF
>TRBV27|.|TRBD1|TRBJ2-2
TGTGCCAGCAGTTTGGAATTGACAGGGCCGAACACCGGGGAGCTGTTTTTT
CASSLELTGPNTGELFF
>TRBV5-8|.|.|TRBJ2-3
TGTGCCAGCAGCTTAGGATCAGTCTTAGGGGAATCGATCCAGTATTTT
CASSLGSVLGESIQYF
>TRBV29-1|.|TRBD1|TRBJ1-1
TGCAGCGCCCTCTGGACAGGGGTCCCTGAAGCTTTCTTT
CSALWTGVPEAFF
>TRBV6-1|.|TRBD1|TRBJ1-1
TGTGCCAGCAGTGAAATAGGGACAGCGATGAACACTGAAGCTTTCTTT
CASSEIGTAMNTEAFF
>TRBV30|.|.|TRBJ1-1
TGTGCCTGGAGTGCTGGGAGCACTGAAGCTTTCTTT
CAWSAGSTEAFF
>TRBV2|.|TRBD1|TRBJ2-7
TGTGCCAGCAGGATGGACAGGGGTAGCGACGAGCAGTACTTC
CASRMDRGSDEQYF
>TRBV2|.|TRBD1|TRBJ1-1
TGTGCCAGCAGTGGGACAGGGGGCGCGTCTGAAGCTTTCTTT
CASSGTGGASEAFF
>TRBV28|.|TRBD2|TRBJ2-7
TGTGCCAGCAGACCCAGACTAGCGGGGTCCTACGAGCAGTACTTC
CASRPRLAGSYEQYF
>TRBV5-1|.|TRBD2|TRBJ2-3
TGCGCCAGCAGCTTAGCGGGGGGGCGCGTGGATACGCAGTATTTT
CASSLAGGRVDTQYF
>TRBV5-1|once|.|TRBJ2-1
TGCGCCAGCAGCTTGGGGCAGGTTGGAGGCAATGAGCAGTTCTTC
CASSLGQVGGNEQFF
>TRBV11-2|once|.|TRBJ1-5
TGTGCCAGCAGCACAGGGCAAAGCAATCAGCCCCAGCATTTT
CASSTGQSNQPQHF
>TRBV7-8|.|.|TRBJ1-1
TGTGCCAGCAGCTTAGGGAGGAGTCCCTACACTGAAGCTTTCTTT
CASSLGRSPYTEAFF
>TRBV3-1/TRBV3-2|.|TRBD2|TRBJ2-2
TGTGCCAGCAGCCAACTTGGGGGAGGGGTCAACACCGGGGAGCTGTTTTTT
CASSQLGGGVNTGELFF
>TRBV11-2|.|.|TRBJ1-4
TGTGCCAGCAGCCCCAGGGAAGGGGGTTATGAAAAACTGTTTTTT
CASSPREGGYEKLFF
>TRBV14|.|TRBD1|TRBJ1-2
TGTGCCAGCAGCACGGCACCAGGGGGTGGATATGGCTACACCTTC
CASSTAPGGGYGYTF
>TRBV28|.|.|TRBJ1-1
TGTGCCAGCAGTCCCGATTATTTCCTGCAGGGGTTCACTGAAGCTTTCTTT
CASSPDYFLQGFTEAFF
>TRBV15|.|.|TRBJ2-2
TGTGCCACCAGCAGGAACAGCGCGGGTCCCGGGGAGCTGTTTTTT
CATSRNSAGPGELFF
>TRBV18|.|TRBD1|TRBJ1-1
TGTGCCAGCTCACCCCCAGGGGGCCTGAACACTGAAGCTTTCTTT
CASSPPGGLNTEAFF
>TRBV2|many|TRBD1|TRBJ1-1
TGTGCCGAGGGACAGGGGGCCGAGAACACTGAAGCTTTCTTT
CAEGQGAENTEAFF
>TRBV28|.|.|TRBJ1-3
TGTGCCAGCAGTTCCACACCATTCTCTGGAAACACCATATATTTT
CASSSTPFSGNTIYF
>TRBV4-1|.|TRBD2|TRBJ2-7
TGCGCCAGCAGCCACCAGGGACTAGCCTCCTACGAGCAGTACTTC
CASSHQGLASYEQYF
>TRBV18|.|TRBD2|TRBJ2-5
TGTGCCAGCTCACCACCGGGGGGGAGAGAGACCCAGTACTTC
CASSPPGGRETQYF
>TRBV20-1|.|.|TRBJ1-4
TGCAGTGCTGGGGGGACGCCGTTTTTT
CSAGGTPFF
>TRBV5-1|.|TRBD1|TRBJ1-4
TGCGCCAGCACCAGGCGAGGACAGGAACGTGAAAAACTGTTTTTT
CASTRRGQEREKLFF
>TRBV18|.|.|TRBJ1-1
TGTGCCAGCTCACCGGTAGCCCGCACTGAAGCTTTCTTT
CASSPVARTEAFF
>TRBV5-6|.|.|TRBJ1-2
TGTGCCAGCAGCTTCGCCCCGACGGGGAACTATGGCTACACCTTC
CASSFAPTGNYGYTF
>TRBV5-5|.|TRBD1|TRBJ1-5
TGTGCCAGCAGCCCCGGGACAGGGGTTTTGCCCCAGCATTTT
CASSPGTGVLPQHF
>TRBV3-1/TRBV3-2|.|.|TRBJ2-7
TGTGCCAGCAGCCAAGGACTAGTCTACGAGCAGTACTTC
CASSQGLVYEQYF
>TRBV18|.|.|TRBJ2-3
TGTGCCAGCTCACCACTGGCCGAGACTGCTCAGATCACAGATACGCAGTATTTT
CASSPLAETAQITDTQYF
>TRBV19|.|.|TRBJ1-2
TGTGCCAGTAGTATAGATATCTACAGAGTCTATGGCTACACCTTC
CASSIDIYRVYGYTF
>TRBV27|.|.|TRBJ2-7
TGTGCCAGCAGTACACAGGGACCTCCCTACGAGCAGTACTTC
CASSTQGPPYEQYF